One T cell receptor (beta chain) is described in this entry. Additional DNA sequences in this sample encode the identical CDR3. One Seattle source followed patients from active infection through their disease course. In the source study's methods: Estimates of nucleated cell counts were drawn from the amplification of reference gene primers. Measured with immunoSEQ multiplex PCR; TCRdb has only the in-frame clones, and not every one. That table supplies the V and J calls and clone size; D and trimming were determined from the DNA. The sample yields about 160,000 clones, around nine tenths seen once. The data originate from a study of blood T cell repertoires in COVID-19. Study as a whole: Sites in the United States, Italy and Spain provided acute and convalescent COVID-19 samples. Sources were T cells, B-cell-depleted T cells, or PBMCs; the material itself was cDNA or gDNA.

Germline loops: CDR1 MNHEY, CDR2 SMNVEV (reference sequence). The CDR3 loop spans 16 amino acids. With V trimmed by 5 bases and J by 6 bases, 11 bases remained unmatched. What was sequenced was peripheral blood. The receptor's source is a woman in her seventies with COVID-19, enrolled during active disease. The chain couples TRBV27 to TRBJ2-3; 10 bases line up with TRBD2. CDR3 bases: TGTGCCAGCAGTCCCCACCCTAGAGCGGGGGGGGATACGCAGTATTTT. Amino acids: CASSPHPRAGGDTQYF.